This is a list of T cell receptor beta chains from one sample in a study of technical replicates of blood from several donors. The repertoire was sequenced with immunoSEQ multiplex PCR; TCRdb's copy has only in-frame clones and lacks some. The sample has around 92,000 clones, 95% seen once. Source material: T cells isolated from PBMCs. Receptor source: a human donor in good health. The CDR3 runs from the conserved cysteine through the conserved F or W. D genes are given only for firm matches. Clone size is stated in some rows and not others, as once, few, many or a class when expanded.

v_call	clone_size	j_call	d_call	cdr3_nt	cdr3_aa
TRBV4-1	.	TRBJ2-7	.	TGCGCCAGCAGCCAAGTGGGCCGCCCCGGTGAGCAGTACTTC	CASSQVGRPGEQYF
TRBV12-5	.	TRBJ2-7	.	TGTGCTAGTGCAAAGGGAGCAAGGACAGTCTACGAGCAGTACTTC	CASAKGARTVYEQYF
TRBV4-1	.	TRBJ1-6	TRBD1	TGCGCCAGCAGCCAAAGACAGGGGGCCGTGGACAATAATTCACCCCTCCACTTT	CASSQRQGAVDNNSPLHF
TRBV19	.	TRBJ2-1	TRBD2	TGTGCCAGTAGTAGAGAGCGGGGCCTATGGAGCGTGCAGTTCTTC	CASSRERGLWSVQFF
TRBV27	.	TRBJ1-1	TRBD1	TGTGCCAGCAGTCCCCACGCTTTACGACAGGGATTGAACACTGAAGCTTTCTTT	CASSPHALRQGLNTEAFF
TRBV5-4	.	TRBJ1-1	.	TGTGCCAGCAGCTTCTGGGGCGGCGACACTGAAGCTTTCTTT	CASSFWGGDTEAFF
TRBV15	.	TRBJ2-7	TRBD1	TGTGCCACCAGCAGCTACAGGGGGAACTACGAGCAGTACTTC	CATSSYRGNYEQYF
TRBV7-9	.	TRBJ1-4	.	TGTGCCAGCAGCTTATCATCGGGGGGTGAAAAACTGTTTTTT	CASSLSSGGEKLFF
TRBV19	.	TRBJ2-1	.	TGTGCCAGTAGTCCCCGGGACTCTGCTCCCGACAATGAGCAGTTCTTC	CASSPRDSAPDNEQFF
TRBV18	once	TRBJ1-1	TRBD1	TGTGCCAGCTGGCCGGACAGGGGGCGAAGGACTGAAGCTTTCTTT	CASWPDRGRRTEAFF
TRBV21-1	.	TRBJ1-5	.	TGTGCCAGCAGCAATCTTCTTGAGAGGAGGGACTATAGCAATCAGCCCCAGCATTTT	CASSNLLERRDYSNQPQHF
TRBV11-3	once	TRBJ2-7	.	TGTGCCAGCAGCTTTCAGGGGTTGGACTACGAGCAGTACTTC	CASSFQGLDYEQYF
TRBV4-1	.	TRBJ2-7	TRBD1	TGCGCCAGCAGCCGCCAGGGACAGGGGGCAAGTTACGAGCAGTACTTC	CASSRQGQGASYEQYF
TRBV29-1	.	TRBJ1-4	.	TGCAGCGTTGAAGTGACGGCAGGATTGAATGAAAAACTGTTTTTT	CSVEVTAGLNEKLFF
TRBV2	.	TRBJ1-2	TRBD1	TGTGCCAGCAGCCAAGACAGGGACGGCTACACCTTC	CASSQDRDGYTF
TRBV5-1	.	TRBJ2-7	TRBD2	TGCGCCAGCAGCCCGACTAGCGGGGGAAACTCCTACGAGCAGTACTTC	CASSPTSGGNSYEQYF
TRBV13	.	TRBJ1-3	TRBD1	TGTGCCAGCAGCCCCAGGGGGGAAAGCTCTGGAAACACCATATATTTT	CASSPRGESSGNTIYF
TRBV18	.	TRBJ2-1	.	TGTGCCAGCTCACTCACTATCGGCGGCAGGGATGAGCAGTTCTTC	CASSLTIGGRDEQFF
TRBV4-2	.	TRBJ2-5	.	TGTGCCAGCAGCCAAGGGACAGAACAAGAGACCCAGTACTTC	CASSQGTEQETQYF
TRBV7-9	.	TRBJ2-2	.	TGTGCCAGCAGCTATGTCCGGTTGAACACCGGGGAGCTGTTTTTT	CASSYVRLNTGELFF
TRBV7-6	.	TRBJ2-5	.	TGTGCCAGCACCACTGGTTGGGGGGTGCAAGAGACCCAGTACTTC	CASTTGWGVQETQYF
TRBV7-6	.	TRBJ2-7	.	TGTGCCAGCAGCCCCGAGAGTACGGGGGGCTGGTACGAGCAGTACTTC	CASSPESTGGWYEQYF
TRBV5-1	.	TRBJ1-2	TRBD1	TGCGCCAGCAGCAGGGGACAGGGCGTGCTAGTCTATGGCTACACCTTC	CASSRGQGVLVYGYTF
TRBV7-8	.	TRBJ2-5	.	TGTGCCAGCAGCCTAGTTCGACAGGTTCGGGAGACCCAGTACTTC	CASSLVRQVRETQYF
TRBV11-2	.	TRBJ2-3	TRBD2	TGTGCCAGCAGCCAGGGAGTTTTAATCGGACTAGCGCTGGGAGATACGCAGTATTTT	CASSQGVLIGLALGDTQYF
TRBV4-1	.	TRBJ2-1	TRBD2	TGCGCCAGCAGCCCCCTGGGCGGGAGGGCTTACAATGAGCAGTTCTTC	CASSPLGGRAYNEQFF
TRBV4-1	.	TRBJ1-1	.	TGCGCCAGCAGCCAGGGGGGACTGCCGAACACTGAAGCTTTCTTT	CASSQGGLPNTEAFF
TRBV6-5	.	TRBJ2-2	TRBD1	TGTGCCAGCAGACTCGGACAGGGAAGTGCCGGGGAGCTGTTTTTT	CASRLGQGSAGELFF
TRBV5-1	.	TRBJ1-5	TRBD1	TGCGCCAGCAGCGCCGGGACAGGTGGAAGCAATCAGCCCCAGCATTTT	CASSAGTGGSNQPQHF
TRBV11-3	.	TRBJ2-1	TRBD1	TGTGCCAGCAGCCCGATGGACAGGGCCGGTGAGCAGTTCTTC	CASSPMDRAGEQFF
TRBV7-9	.	TRBJ2-3	.	TGTGCCAGCAGGTTCGGGGGCACAGATACGCAGTATTTT	CASRFGGTDTQYF
TRBV4-2	.	TRBJ2-2	TRBD1	TGTGCCAGCAGCTCCCGAGGGACAGGCAACACCGGGGAGCTGTTTTTT	CASSSRGTGNTGELFF
TRBV21-1	.	TRBJ1-1	.	TGTGCCAGCAGTCGTGTACGGACTGAAGCTTTCTTT	CASSRVRTEAFF
TRBV7-5	.	TRBJ2-2	.	TGTGTCAGAAGTTATCCGGGGGGGCCGGCCGGGGAGCTGTTTTTT	CVRSYPGGPAGELFF
TRBV7-3	.	TRBJ2-6	.	TGTGCCAGCAGCTTAGACTTCTCTGGGGCCAACGTCCTGACTTTC	CASSLDFSGANVLTF
TRBV5-6	.	TRBJ2-5	.	TGTGCCAGCAGCTTGGGACACCCAGAGACCCAGTACTTC	CASSLGHPETQYF
TRBV6-1	.	TRBJ2-5	TRBD1	TGTGCCAGCACTAAAAGGACGACAGGGAAAGAGACCCAGTACTTC	CASTKRTTGKETQYF
TRBV27	.	TRBJ2-3	.	TGTGCCAGCAGTCTCTACGCGGGTGGCACAGATACGCAGTATTTT	CASSLYAGGTDTQYF
TRBV5-6	.	TRBJ2-1	TRBD1	TGTGCCAGCAGCCTGGGACAGGACAATAGGATGTATGAGCAGTTCTTC	CASSLGQDNRMYEQFF
TRBV18	.	TRBJ1-1	.	TGTGCCAGCTCACCGTCCTGGGAGGGGCTTACGAACACTGAAGCTTTCTTT	CASSPSWEGLTNTEAFF
TRBV4-1	.	TRBJ1-2	.	TGCGCCAGCAGCCAAGAATGGGGGGGGCCCTATGGCTACACCTTC	CASSQEWGGPYGYTF
TRBV7-3	.	TRBJ2-3	.	TGTGCCAGCAGCCGAGGGTTGGGGGCCAACACAGATACGCAGTATTTT	CASSRGLGANTDTQYF
TRBV5-4	.	TRBJ2-3	.	TGTGCCAGCAGCGCAACTAGCTCAGATACGCAGTATTTT	CASSATSSDTQYF
TRBV7-9	.	TRBJ2-1	.	TGTGCCAGCAGCGCACAGGGCGGCCACGCGTACAATGAGCAGTTCTTC	CASSAQGGHAYNEQFF
TRBV9	.	TRBJ1-6	.	TGTGCCAGCAGCCTTAGACACATTAATTCACCCCTCCACTTT	CASSLRHINSPLHF